This TCR beta chain emerged from a study of cytomegalovirus exposure and HLA in healthy donors. Study-level results: What was likely a sequencing artifact was a cluster of highly shared sequence variants.

After removal of 0 bases from V and 6 bases from J, the junction contained 2 bases not matched to a gene. The CDR3 totals 16 residues. CDR1 MNHEY and CDR2 SVGAGI come from the germline V gene. PCR involved 60 Vbeta and 13 Jbeta primers. Sequenced by immunoSEQ multiplex PCR; TCRdb stores in-frame clones only, minus some. This sample has about 150,000 clones, with more than 9.5% found just once. Concerning this clone: Its antigen is not identified.

This chain connects TRBV6-5 to TRBJ1-6, with 10 bases lining up with TRBD1. The sample taken for sequencing was PBMCs. The TCR originated in a middle-aged man in good health and CMV-seronegative. In DNA form, the CDR3 reads TGTGCCAGCAGTTACTCGACAGGGGGCGGTAATTCACCCCTCCACTTT. This translates into CASSYSTGGGNSPLHF.